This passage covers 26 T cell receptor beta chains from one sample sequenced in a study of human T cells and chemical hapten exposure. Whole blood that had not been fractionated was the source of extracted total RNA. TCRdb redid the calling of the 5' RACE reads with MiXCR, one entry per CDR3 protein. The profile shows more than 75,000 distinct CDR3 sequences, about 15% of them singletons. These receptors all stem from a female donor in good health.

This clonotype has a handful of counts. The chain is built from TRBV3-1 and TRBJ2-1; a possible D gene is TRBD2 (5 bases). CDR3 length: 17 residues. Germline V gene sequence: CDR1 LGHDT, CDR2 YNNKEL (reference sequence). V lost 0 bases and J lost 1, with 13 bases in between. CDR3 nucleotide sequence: TGTGCCAGCAGCCAAGAGTTAGCTAGCAGATCCTACAATGAGCAGTTCTTC. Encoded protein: CASSQELASRSYNEQFF.

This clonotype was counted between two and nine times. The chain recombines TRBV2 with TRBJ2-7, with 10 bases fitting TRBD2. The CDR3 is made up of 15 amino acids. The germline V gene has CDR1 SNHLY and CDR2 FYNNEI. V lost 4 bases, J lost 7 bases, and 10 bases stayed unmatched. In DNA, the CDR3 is TGTGCCAGCAGTGTAACCAGCGGGGGGGCTCGGGAGCAGTACTTC. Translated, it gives CASSVTSGGAREQYF.

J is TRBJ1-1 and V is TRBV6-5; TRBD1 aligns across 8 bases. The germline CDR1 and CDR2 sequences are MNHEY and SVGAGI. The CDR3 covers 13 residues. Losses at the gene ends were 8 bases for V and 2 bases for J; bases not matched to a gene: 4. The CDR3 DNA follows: TGTGCCAGCCGAGACAGGGGCAACACTGAAGCTTTCTTT. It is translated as CASRDRGNTEAFF.

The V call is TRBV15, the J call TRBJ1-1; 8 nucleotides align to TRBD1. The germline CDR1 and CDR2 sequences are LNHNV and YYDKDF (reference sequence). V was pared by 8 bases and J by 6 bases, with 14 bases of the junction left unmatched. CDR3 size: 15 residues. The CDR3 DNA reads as TGTGCCACCGGGACCCGGGGGCAGGGGGCTGCTGAAGCTTTCTTT. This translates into CATGTRGQGAAEAFF.

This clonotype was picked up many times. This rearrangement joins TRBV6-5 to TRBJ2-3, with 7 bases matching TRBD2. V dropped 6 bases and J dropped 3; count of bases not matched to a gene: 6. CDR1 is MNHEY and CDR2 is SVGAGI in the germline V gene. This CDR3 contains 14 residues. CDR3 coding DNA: TGTGCCAGCAGGTCCGTGGGGGGGACAGATACGCAGTATTTT. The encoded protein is CASRSVGGTDTQYF.

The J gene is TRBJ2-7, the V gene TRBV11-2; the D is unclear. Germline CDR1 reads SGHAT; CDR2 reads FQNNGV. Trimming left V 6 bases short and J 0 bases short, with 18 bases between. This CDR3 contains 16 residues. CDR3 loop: CASRSARLSASYEQYF. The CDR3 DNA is TGTGCCAGCAGATCAGCCCGACTTTCCGCCTCCTACGAGCAGTACTTC.

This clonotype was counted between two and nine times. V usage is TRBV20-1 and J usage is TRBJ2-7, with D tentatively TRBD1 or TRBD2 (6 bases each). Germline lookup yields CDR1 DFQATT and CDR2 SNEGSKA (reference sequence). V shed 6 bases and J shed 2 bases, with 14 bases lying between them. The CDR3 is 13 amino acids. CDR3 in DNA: TGCAGTGCGCCCAGGGGCGGGACCTACGAGCAGTACTTC. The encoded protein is CSAPRGGTYEQYF.

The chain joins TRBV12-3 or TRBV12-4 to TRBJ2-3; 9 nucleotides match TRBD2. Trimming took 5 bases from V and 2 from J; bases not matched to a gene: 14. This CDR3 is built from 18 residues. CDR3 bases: TGTGCCAGCAGTCGCTCCTACTTGACTAGCGGACCCACAGATACGCAGTATTTT. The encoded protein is CASSRSYLTSGPTDTQYF.

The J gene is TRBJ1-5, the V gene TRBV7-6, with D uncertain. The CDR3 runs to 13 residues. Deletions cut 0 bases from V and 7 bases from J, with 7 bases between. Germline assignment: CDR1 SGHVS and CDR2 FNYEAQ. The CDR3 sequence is CASSLARQQPQHF. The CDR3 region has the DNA TGTGCCAGCAGCTTAGCCCGGCAACAGCCCCAGCATTTT.

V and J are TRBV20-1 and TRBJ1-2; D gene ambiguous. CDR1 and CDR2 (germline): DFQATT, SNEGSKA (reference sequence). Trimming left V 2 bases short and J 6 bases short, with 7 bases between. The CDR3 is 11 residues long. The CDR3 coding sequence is TGCAGTGCTAGAAGAGACGATGGCTACACCTTC. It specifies CSARRDDGYTF.

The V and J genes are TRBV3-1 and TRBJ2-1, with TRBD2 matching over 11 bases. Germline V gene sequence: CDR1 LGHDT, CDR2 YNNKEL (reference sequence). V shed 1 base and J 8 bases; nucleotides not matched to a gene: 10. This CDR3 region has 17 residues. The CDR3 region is CASSQASTSGSWDEQFF. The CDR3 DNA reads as TGTGCCAGCAGCCAAGCTTCAACTAGCGGGAGTTGGGATGAGCAGTTCTTC.

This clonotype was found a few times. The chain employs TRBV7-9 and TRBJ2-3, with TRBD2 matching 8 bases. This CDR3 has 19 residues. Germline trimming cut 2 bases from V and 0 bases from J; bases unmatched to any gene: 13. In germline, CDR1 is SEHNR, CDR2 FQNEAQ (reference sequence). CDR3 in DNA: TGTGCCAGCAGCTTAACCCCCGGGCGGGGGGCAACTAGCACAGATACGCAGTATTTT. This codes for CASSLTPGRGATSTDTQYF.

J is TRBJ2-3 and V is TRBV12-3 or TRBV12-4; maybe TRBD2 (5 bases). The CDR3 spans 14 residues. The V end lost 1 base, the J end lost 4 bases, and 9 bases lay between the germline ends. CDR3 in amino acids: CASSLGASPDTQYF. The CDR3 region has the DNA TGTGCCAGCAGTTTAGGTGCTAGCCCAGATACGCAGTATTTT.

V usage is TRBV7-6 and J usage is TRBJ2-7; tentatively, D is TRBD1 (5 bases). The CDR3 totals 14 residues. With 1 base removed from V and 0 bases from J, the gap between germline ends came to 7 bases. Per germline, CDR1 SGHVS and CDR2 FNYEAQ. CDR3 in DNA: TGTGCCAGCAGCTTAGATCAGGGCTCCTACGAGCAGTACTTC. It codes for CASSLDQGSYEQYF.

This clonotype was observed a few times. The DNA of the CDR3 is TGTGCCAGCAGTCCCCAGACCCAGAACAATCAGCCCCAGCATTTT. Its translation: CASSPQTQNNQPQHF. V is TRBV12-3 or TRBV12-4 and J is TRBJ1-5; D call uncertain. The CDR3 loop spans 15 amino acids. V was shortened by 5 bases and J by 3 bases, with 14 bases between the two germline ends.

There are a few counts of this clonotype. CDR3 sequence reads: CATRPGLAGQRTGELFF. The CDR3 DNA sequence: TGTGCCACCCGACCGGGACTAGCGGGTCAGAGGACCGGGGAGCTGTTTTTT. The V call is TRBV6-1, the J call TRBJ2-2, with 12 bases identical to TRBD2. CDR1 and CDR2 from the germline V gene are MNHNS and SASEGT. The CDR3 has 17 amino acids. Trimming at V came to 10 bases and at J to 5 bases, leaving 14 bases not matched to a gene.

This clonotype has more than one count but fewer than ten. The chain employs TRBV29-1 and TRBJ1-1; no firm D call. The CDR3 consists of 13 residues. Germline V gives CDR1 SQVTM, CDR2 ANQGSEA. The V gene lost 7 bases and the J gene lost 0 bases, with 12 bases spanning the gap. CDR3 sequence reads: CSAQQTLNTEAFF. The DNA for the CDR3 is TGCAGCGCGCAACAGACCTTGAACACTGAAGCTTTCTTT. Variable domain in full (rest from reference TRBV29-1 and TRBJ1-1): SAVISQKPSRDICQRGTSLTIQCQVDSQVTMMFWYRQQPGQSLTLIATANQGSEATYESGFVIDKFPISRPNLTFSTLTVSNMSPEDSSIYLCSAQQTLNTEAFFGQGTRLTVV.

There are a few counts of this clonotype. The CDR3 bases are TGTGCCTGGAAAACAGGACAGGGGGCTTCGGTTGGCTACACCTTC. Translated, it gives CAWKTGQGASVGYTF. J is TRBJ1-2 and V is TRBV30; 11 bases agree with TRBD1. CDR1 and CDR2 (germline): GTSNPN, SVGIG (reference sequence). After removal of 4 bases from V and 7 bases from J, the junction contained 11 bases not matched to a gene. The CDR3 contains 15 residues.

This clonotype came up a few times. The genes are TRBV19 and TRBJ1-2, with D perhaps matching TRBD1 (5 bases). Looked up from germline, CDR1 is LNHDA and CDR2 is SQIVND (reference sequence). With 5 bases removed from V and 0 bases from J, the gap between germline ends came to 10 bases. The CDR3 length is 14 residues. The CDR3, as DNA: TGTGCCAGTAGTCGGGACCGCGCTAACTATGGCTACACCTTC. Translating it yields CASSRDRANYGYTF.

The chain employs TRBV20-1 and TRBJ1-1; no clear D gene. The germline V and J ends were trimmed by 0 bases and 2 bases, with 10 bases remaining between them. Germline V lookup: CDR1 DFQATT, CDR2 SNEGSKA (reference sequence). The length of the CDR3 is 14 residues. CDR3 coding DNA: TGCAGTGCTAGAGAGATAGTGGGAAACACTGAAGCTTTCTTT. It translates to CSAREIVGNTEAFF.

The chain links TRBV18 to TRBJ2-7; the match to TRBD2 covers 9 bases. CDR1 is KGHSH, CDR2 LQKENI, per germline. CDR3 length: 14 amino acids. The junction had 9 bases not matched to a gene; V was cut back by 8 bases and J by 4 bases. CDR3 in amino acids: CASTPGLASYEQYF. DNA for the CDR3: TGTGCCAGCACGCCGGGACTAGCCAGTTACGAGCAGTACTTC.

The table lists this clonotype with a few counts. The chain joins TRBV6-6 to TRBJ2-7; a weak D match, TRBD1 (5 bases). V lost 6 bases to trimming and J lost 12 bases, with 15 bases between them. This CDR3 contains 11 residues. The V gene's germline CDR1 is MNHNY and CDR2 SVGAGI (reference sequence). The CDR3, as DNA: TGTGCCAGCAGCTCCGACAGCACCGGGTACTTC. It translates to CASSSDSTGYF.

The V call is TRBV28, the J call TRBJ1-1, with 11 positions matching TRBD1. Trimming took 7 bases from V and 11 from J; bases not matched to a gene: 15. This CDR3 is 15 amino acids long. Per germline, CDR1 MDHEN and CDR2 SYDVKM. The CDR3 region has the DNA TGTGCCAGCATGGCCCCCCTCGGGACAGGGGGTTTGGCTTTCTTT. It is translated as CASMAPLGTGGLAFF.

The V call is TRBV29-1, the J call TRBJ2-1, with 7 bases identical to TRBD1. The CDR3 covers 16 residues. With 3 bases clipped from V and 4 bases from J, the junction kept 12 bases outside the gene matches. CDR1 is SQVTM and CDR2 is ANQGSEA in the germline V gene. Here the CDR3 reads CSVDGWPGGNYNEQFF. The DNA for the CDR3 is TGCAGCGTTGATGGTTGGCCAGGGGGTAATTACAATGAGCAGTTCTTC.

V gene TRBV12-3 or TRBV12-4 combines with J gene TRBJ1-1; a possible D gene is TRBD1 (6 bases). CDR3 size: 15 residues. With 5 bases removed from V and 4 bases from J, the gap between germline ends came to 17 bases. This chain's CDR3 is CASSPTGEWSTEAFF. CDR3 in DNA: TGTGCCAGCAGTCCGACAGGAGAGTGGTCCACTGAAGCTTTCTTT.

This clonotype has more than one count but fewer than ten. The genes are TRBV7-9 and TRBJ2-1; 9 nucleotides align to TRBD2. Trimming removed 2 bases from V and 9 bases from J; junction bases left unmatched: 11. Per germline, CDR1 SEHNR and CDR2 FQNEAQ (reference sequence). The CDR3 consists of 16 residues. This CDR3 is CASSLITSGPRGEQFF. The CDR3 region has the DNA TGTGCCAGCAGCTTAATCACTAGCGGGCCTCGAGGTGAGCAGTTCTTC.